One and the same sample provided the 14 T cell receptor beta chains below, sequenced in a study of cytomegalovirus exposure and HLA in healthy donors. The primer mix had 60 Vbeta and 13 Jbeta primers. Sequencing was performed with immunoSEQ multiplex PCR; in TCRdb, only in-frame clones are kept and a portion is missing. The table records 150,000 to 200,000 clones, around 80% of them present only once. What was sequenced was PBMCs. The receptors were gathered from a woman between 25 and 40 years old in good health and CMV-seropositive.

The chain links TRBV2 to TRBJ2-2; a possible D gene is TRBD2 (6 bases). The CDR3 runs to 14 residues. V was clipped by 6 bases and J by 8 bases, with 16 bases between them. Germline values: CDR1 SNHLY, CDR2 FYNNEI. The CDR3: CASRPQLAIGELFF. The CDR3, as DNA: TGTGCCAGCAGGCCCCAACTAGCTATTGGGGAGCTGTTTTTT.

The chain is built from TRBV14 and TRBJ1-1; unclear D gene. V was clipped by 4 bases and J by 5 bases, with 17 bases between them. CDR3 length: 15 amino acids. CDR1 is SGHDN, CDR2 FVKESK, per germline. The CDR3 here is CASSPWTGGMTEAFF. CDR3 sequence (DNA): TGTGCCAGCAGCCCTTGGACGGGAGGGATGACTGAAGCTTTCTTT.

This chain links TRBV7-7 with TRBJ2-1; perhaps TRBD1 as D (6 bases). CDR1 is SSHAT and CDR2 is FNYEAQ in the germline V gene (reference sequence). Trimming pared 1 base from V and 7 bases from J, leaving 14 bases between. CDR3 length: 15 amino acids. The CDR3 loop reads CASSLVLGDRNEQFF. Written as DNA, the CDR3 is TGTGCCAGCAGCTTAGTTCTGGGAGACAGGAATGAGCAGTTCTTC.

The chain is built from TRBV4-2 and TRBJ2-7, with 9 nucleotides matching TRBD2. This CDR3 is built from 14 residues. Germline CDR1 reads LGHNA; CDR2 reads YNFKEQ. Losses at the gene ends were 5 bases for V and 0 bases for J; bases not matched to a gene: 2. CDR3 amino acids: CASSVSGSSYEQYF. The DNA of the CDR3 is TGTGCCAGCAGCGTTAGCGGGAGCTCCTACGAGCAGTACTTC.

On this clone: This specimen includes other DNA sequences encoding the same CDR3. V gene TRBV5-6 combines with J gene TRBJ1-5; unclear D gene. V dropped 0 bases and J dropped 4 bases, with 5 bases sitting between them. The V gene's germline CDR1 is SGHDT and CDR2 YYEEEE. This CDR3 is built from 13 residues. CDR3 sequence (DNA): TGTGCCAGCAGCTTGGCCGGGAATCAGCCCCAGCATTTT. This codes for CASSLAGNQPQHF.

The chain links TRBV21-1 to TRBJ1-1. TRBV21-1 is classified as a pseudogene. The CDR3 totals 17 residues. CDR3 sequence (DNA): TGTGCCAGCAGCAAAAGGGGGGGCCTGTGTTGGAACACTGAAGCTTTCTTT. Translated, it gives CASSKRGGLCWNTEAFF.

This clone was picked up a small number of times. The chain carries TRBV7-2 and TRBJ2-1, with D tentatively TRBD1 (5 bases). Per the germline V gene, CDR1 is SGHTA and CDR2 is FQGNSA. Trimming stripped 2 bases from V and 10 bases from J, with 6 bases between. The length of the CDR3 is 11 residues. The CDR3 DNA reads as TGTGCCAGCAGCTTAAGGGGAGAGCAGTTCTTC. It is translated as CASSLRGEQFF.

This clone has just one count. The chain employs TRBV28 and TRBJ1-1, with D possibly matching TRBD1 (6 bases). V was clipped by 3 bases and J by 3 bases, with 11 bases between them. The germline V gene has CDR1 MDHEN and CDR2 SYDVKM. The CDR3 consists of 14 residues. For the CDR3, the DNA is TGTGCCAGCAGTTTGGGGGCGCCGGACACTGAAGCTTTCTTT. This gives the protein CASSLGAPDTEAFF.

The J gene is TRBJ1-2, the V gene TRBV28, with no clear D. The CDR3 covers 14 residues. V lost 5 bases to trimming and J lost 0 bases, with 10 bases between them. Germline CDR1 and CDR2: MDHEN and SYDVKM. This CDR3 reads CASSQVNSNYGYTF. In nucleotides, the CDR3 is TGTGCCAGCAGTCAGGTGAATTCTAACTATGGCTACACCTTC.

The chain recombines TRBV14 with TRBJ2-5; 10 positions match TRBD2. The CDR3 sequence is 18 residues long. V lost 1 base and J lost 4; bases outside the gene matches: 12. Per the germline V gene, CDR1 is SGHDN and CDR2 is FVKESK. This chain's CDR3 is CASSQALAGVLGRETQYF. CDR3 DNA sequence: TGTGCCAGCAGCCAAGCTCTAGCGGGAGTATTGGGGAGAGAGACCCAGTACTTC. Full variable domain (missing parts from reference TRBV14 and TRBJ2-5): EAGVTQFPSHSVIEKGQTVTLRCDPISGHDNLYWYRRVMGKEIKFLLHFVKESKQDESGMPNNRFLAERTGGTYSTLKVQPAELEDSGVYFCASSQALAGVLGRETQYFGPGTRLLVL.

This chain links TRBV5-1 with TRBJ1-1; D not certain. The CDR3 extends over 15 amino acids. V lost 0 bases and J lost 6, with 15 bases in between. Germline loops: CDR1 SGHRS, CDR2 YFSETQ. The CDR3 DNA sequence: TGCGCCAGCAGCTTGGAAGGCAACTGGGAGGCTGAAGCTTTCTTT. Protein: CASSLEGNWEAEAFF.

J is TRBJ1-1 and V is TRBV30; D unresolved. Looked up from germline, CDR1 is GTSNPN and CDR2 is SVGIG (reference sequence). The ends were cut back, 7 bases at V and 3 bases at J, with 9 bases in the middle. The CDR3 loop spans 11 amino acids. CDR3 loop: CAFFSYTEAFF. DNA for the CDR3: TGTGCCTTTTTCTCCTACACTGAAGCTTTCTTT.

The chain employs TRBV7-2 and TRBJ1-4; TRBD1 agrees at 9 bases. This CDR3 has 15 residues. With 5 bases clipped from V and 5 bases from J, the junction kept 6 bases outside the gene matches. The V gene's germline CDR1 is SGHTA and CDR2 FQGNSA. CDR3 DNA sequence: TGTGCCAGCAGCCGAATTGGGACAGGGAATGAAAAACTGTTTTTT. This translates into CASSRIGTGNEKLFF.

The V and J genes are TRBV7-9 and TRBJ1-5; maybe TRBD1 (5 bases). The CDR3 extends over 14 amino acids. V lost 3 bases and J lost 2, with 8 bases in between. Germline V gives CDR1 SEHNR, CDR2 FQNEAQ (reference sequence). The CDR3 region has the DNA TGTGCCAGCAGCTTGTCCAGGGGCAATCAGCCCCAGCATTTT. Protein sequence: CASSLSRGNQPQHF. Looking up the rest from reference TRBV7-9 and TRBJ1-5 gives the full variable domain: DTGVSQNPRHKITKRGQNVTFRCDPISEHNRLYWYRQTLGQGPEFLTYFQNEAQLEKSRLLSDRFSAERPKGSFSTLEIQRTEQGDSAMYLCASSLSRGNQPQHFGDGTRLSIL.